This T cell receptor beta chain emerged from a study of cytomegalovirus exposure and HLA in healthy donors. Study-level findings and limits: For cytomegalovirus status, the classifier reportedly gave diagnoses with high specificity and sensitivity. A later analysis found first-cohort TCR clusters tended to co-occur in the 90 to 150 validation repertoires. A list of roughly 180 TCR beta chains associated with cytomegalovirus was given.

The CDR3 has 14 amino acids. V was trimmed by 0 bases and J by 3 bases, leaving 9 bases between them. CDR1 is LGHNA and CDR2 is YNFKEQ in the germline V gene. As to this clone: The antigen is undetermined.

This table comes from immunoSEQ multiplex PCR, and its TCRdb copy is limited to in-frame clones, with some not included. Of some 200,000 clones listed, 86% are singletons. The V gene is TRBV4-2, the J gene TRBJ2-7; D gene unclear. Sequenced sample: PBMCs. The sequence was obtained from a man younger than 40 in good health and CMV-seropositive. CDR3 sequence (DNA): TGTGCCAGCAGCCAAGATCTCGGCAGCTACGAGCAGTACTTC. Its translation: CASSQDLGSYEQYF.